This TCR beta chain comes out of a study of a mutant IDH1 vaccine in newly diagnosed glioma. Study information: Vaccine administration was initiated 4-6 weeks following radiotherapy alone, or with temozolomide cycles. Visit V12 was at week 35; visit V13 was at week 47. Earlier treatment was radiotherapy, temozolomide, or both, with most getting both.

In its sample, this clone was seen once. What it binds is not known. Only in-frame clones appear in the TCRdb table, and some are missing; sequencing was by immunoSEQ multiplex PCR. The table lists 68,000 or so clones, approximately 88% of them singletons. Study-level points and caveats: Changes in the top peripheral T cell clonotypes seemingly had no bearing on pseudoprogression.

The sample's time point: week 35, safety follow-up. Alongside topical imiquimod, each dose of vaccine comprised 300 ug of mutant IDH1 20-mer peptide. This specimen was PBMCs, taken from a glioma patient whose treatment included an IDH1 peptide vaccine. This TCR came from a man aged 18-30 years with glioma.

The CDR3 nucleotides read TGTGCCAGCAGCGCTCCGACAGGGGGCCACACAGATACGCAGTATTTT. As protein: CASSAPTGGHTDTQYF. This chain links TRBV2 with TRBJ2-3; 10 bases match TRBD1. Germline loops: CDR1 SNHLY, CDR2 FYNNEI. V dropped 6 bases and J dropped 2; count of bases not matched to a gene: 8. CDR3 length: 16 amino acids.